This T cell receptor (beta chain) was sequenced in a study of blood T cells in healthy people across ages (dated by TCRdb to the mid-2010s). With respect to the entire study: In model experiments, template switching captured roughly one uniquely barcoded TCR beta cDNA molecule for every two T cells. To track age-related changes in TCR beta repertoire diversity, the study relied on deep sequencing normalized with unique cDNA molecular identifiers. The donors were split into four age groups: young (average around 15 years), middle-aged (about 40), aged (approximately 60) and long-lived (under 90). To avoid experimental bias, donors of different ages were randomly spread across the sequencing lanes. For two donors (one aged 18 to 29 and one aged 80 or older), the study analyzed two additional independent replicas of 1 million unique cDNA reads from the same blood draw.

V and J are truncated by 4 bases and 0 bases respectively, leaving an intervening sequence of 7 bases. Per the germline V gene (reference sequence), DFQATT is the CDR1 and SNEGSKA is the CDR2. Measured from the cysteine to the phenylalanine, the CDR3 is 12 residues long. The read is trimmed to its CDR3 DNA, 36 bases read in frame from base 1. About this clonotype: It has no known antigen specificity. Nothing much larger sits one base from this clone, and base qualities are not available.

Broad study findings and their caveats: Because profiling used bulk unsorted PBMCs, naive and antigen-experienced compartments could not be compared conclusively. Estimates of total diversity based on one million sequenced T cells were regarded as lower bounds and as underestimates. Observed TCR beta diversity correlated strongly with the percentage of naive T cells measured by flow cytometry. As age increased, observed TCR beta diversity per million T cells dropped in a roughly linear way, and a significant reduction was already evident by age 40. Compared with the aged group, more naive CD4+ T cells, fewer expanded clones and increased TCR diversity were shown by the long-lived group, suggesting age selection. Because the CMV infection status of the donors was unknown, age-related changes in expanded clonotypes may potentially have been confounded.

Receptor libraries were prepared by 5' RACE. The sequencer listed for this sample is Illumina HiSeq 2500. A second PCR of about 7 to 12 cycles was run with a J-beta primer mix and a sample-barcoded 5' primer. A unique molecular identifier was introduced onto each TCR beta cDNA molecule by a template-switch 5' adaptor carrying 12 random nucleotides. At least 2.5 million CDR3-containing paired-end reads were obtained from each sample. All of the RNA was converted into first-strand cDNA using the Mint cDNA synthesis kit, with a TRBC-specific oligonucleotide serving as the primer. All cDNA was treated with uracil-DNA glycosylase and then went through a first 18-cycle PCR with the universal primers M1SS and BC2_uni_R. The paper's processing steps were these. For normalization, 1 million high-quality reads, each with a distinct molecular identifier, were randomly selected from each sample. Reads sharing molecular identifiers were discarded rather than binned into consensus sequences. CDR3 identification, clonotype clustering and error correction used MiTCR with a Q25 quality threshold and the strictest error-elimination algorithm. A nonparametric unseen species model using Euler transformation provided a lower-bound estimate of total TCR beta diversity. TCRdb redid the processing of the public reads, applying fastp at Q25 and MiXCR, and retained in-frame beta chains. All rows with the same CDR3 protein become a single entry with the most common DNA and genes. The V and J calls shown here were made by TCRdb, not taken from the authors' results. Recorded for this sample are more than 800,000 distinct CDR3 sequences; around 28% of them occurred a single time. 17% of the sample belongs to the ten largest clones.

Donors were around 37 systemically healthy Caucasian individuals from Russia aged about 6 to 100 years. Around 10 milliliters of peripheral blood were collected from each donor into EDTA-treated Vacutainer tubes. PBMCs were isolated by Ficoll-Paque density-gradient centrifugation, with at least 6.5 million obtained per sample. Trizol reagent was used to extract total RNA from PBMCs, with at least 5 micrograms per sample. Naive CD45RAhigh/CD27high T cell percentages were measured by flow cytometry on a PBMC aliquot from every donor. The sequenced sample was blood. The V gene is TRBV20-1 and the J gene is TRBJ2-7, with no reliable assignment of the D segment. This sequence was found in an elderly woman in good health. The CDR3: CSANRASYEQYF. In nucleotides, the sequence is TGCAGTGCTAATAGGGCCTCCTACGAGCAGTACTTC.